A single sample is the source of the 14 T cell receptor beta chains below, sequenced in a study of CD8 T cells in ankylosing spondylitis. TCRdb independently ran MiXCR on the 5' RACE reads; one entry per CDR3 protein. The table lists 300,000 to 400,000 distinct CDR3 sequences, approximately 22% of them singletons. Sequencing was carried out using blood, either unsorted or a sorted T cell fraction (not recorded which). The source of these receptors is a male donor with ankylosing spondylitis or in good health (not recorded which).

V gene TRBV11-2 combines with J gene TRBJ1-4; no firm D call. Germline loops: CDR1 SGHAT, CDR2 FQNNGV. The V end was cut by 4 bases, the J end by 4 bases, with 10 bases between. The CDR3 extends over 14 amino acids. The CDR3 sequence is CASSSRTVNEKLFF. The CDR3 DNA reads TGTGCCAGCAGCTCCCGGACTGTTAATGAAAAACTGTTTTTT.

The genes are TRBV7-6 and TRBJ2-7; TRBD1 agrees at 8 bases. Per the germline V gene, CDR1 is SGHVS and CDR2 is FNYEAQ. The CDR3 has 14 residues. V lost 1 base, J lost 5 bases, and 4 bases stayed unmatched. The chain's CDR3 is CASSLGTGSHEQYF. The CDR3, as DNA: TGTGCCAGCAGCTTAGGGACAGGGTCCCACGAGCAGTACTTC.

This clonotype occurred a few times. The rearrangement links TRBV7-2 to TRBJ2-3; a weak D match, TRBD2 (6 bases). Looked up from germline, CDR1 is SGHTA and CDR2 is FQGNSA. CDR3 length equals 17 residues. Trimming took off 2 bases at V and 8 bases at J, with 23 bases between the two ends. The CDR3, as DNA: TGTGCCAGCAGCTTATACGGGACTCCGGGTGACTTCGGTACGCAGTATTTT. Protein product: CASSLYGTPGDFGTQYF.

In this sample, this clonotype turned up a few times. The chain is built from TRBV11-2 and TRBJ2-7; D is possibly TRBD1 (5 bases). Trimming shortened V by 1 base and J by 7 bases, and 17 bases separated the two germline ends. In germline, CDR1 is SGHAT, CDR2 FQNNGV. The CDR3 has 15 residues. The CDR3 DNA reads TGTGCCAGCAGCTTAGCGGTCGCAGGGTTGGGGGAGCAGTACTTC. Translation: CASSLAVAGLGEQYF.

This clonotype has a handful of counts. CDR3: CASSSQSQETQYF. The CDR3 nucleotides read TGTGCCAGCAGCTCCCAGTCACAAGAGACCCAGTACTTC. This sequence joins TRBV7-9 and TRBJ2-5; the D is unclear. CDR1 is SEHNR and CDR2 is FQNEAQ in the germline V gene (reference sequence). V lost 4 bases, J lost 2 bases, and 8 bases lay in between. CDR3 length equals 13 residues.

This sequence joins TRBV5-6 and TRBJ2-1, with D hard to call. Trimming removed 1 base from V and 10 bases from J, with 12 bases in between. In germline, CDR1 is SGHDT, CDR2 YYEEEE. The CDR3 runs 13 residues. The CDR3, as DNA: TGTGCCAGCAGCTTGCCCCCCGAGGACGAGCAGTTCTTC. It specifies CASSLPPEDEQFF. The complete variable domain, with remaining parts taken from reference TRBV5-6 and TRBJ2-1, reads DAGVTQSPTHLIKTRGQQVTLRCSPKSGHDTVSWYQQALGQGPQFIFQYYEEEERQRGNFPDRFSGHQFPNYSSELNVNALLLGDSALYLCASSLPPEDEQFFGPGTRLTVL.

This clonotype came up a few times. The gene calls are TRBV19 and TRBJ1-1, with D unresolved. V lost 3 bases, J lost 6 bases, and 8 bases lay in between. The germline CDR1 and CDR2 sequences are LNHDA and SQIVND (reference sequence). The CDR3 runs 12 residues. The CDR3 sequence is CASSMRHPEAFF. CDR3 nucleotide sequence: TGTGCCAGTAGTATGAGGCACCCTGAAGCTTTCTTT.

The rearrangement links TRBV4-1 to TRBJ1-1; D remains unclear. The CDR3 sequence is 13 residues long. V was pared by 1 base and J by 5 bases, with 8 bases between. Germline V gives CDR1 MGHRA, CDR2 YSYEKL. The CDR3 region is CASSQGVGTEAFF. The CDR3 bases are TGCGCCAGCAGCCAAGGGGTTGGGACTGAAGCTTTCTTT.

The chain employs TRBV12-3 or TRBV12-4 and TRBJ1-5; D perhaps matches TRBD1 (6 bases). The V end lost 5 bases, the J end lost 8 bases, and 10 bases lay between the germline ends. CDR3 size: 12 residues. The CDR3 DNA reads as TGTGCCAGCAGTACCTCAGGGGAGCCCCAGCATTTT. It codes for CASSTSGEPQHF.

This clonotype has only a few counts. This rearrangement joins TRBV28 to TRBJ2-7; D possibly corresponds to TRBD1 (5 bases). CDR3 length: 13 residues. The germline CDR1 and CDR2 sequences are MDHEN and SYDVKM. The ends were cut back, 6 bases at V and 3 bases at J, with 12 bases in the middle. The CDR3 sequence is CASRSRQRYEQYF. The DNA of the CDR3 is TGTGCCAGCAGAAGCCGACAGCGCTACGAGCAGTACTTC.

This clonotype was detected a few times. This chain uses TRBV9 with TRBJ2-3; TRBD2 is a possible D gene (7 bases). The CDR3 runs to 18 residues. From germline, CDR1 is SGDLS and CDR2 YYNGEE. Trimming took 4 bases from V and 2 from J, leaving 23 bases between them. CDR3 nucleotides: TGTGCCAGCAGCTTCGCCCCCGAGGAGGGGGGGAACACAGATACGCAGTATTTT. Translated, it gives CASSFAPEEGGNTDTQYF.

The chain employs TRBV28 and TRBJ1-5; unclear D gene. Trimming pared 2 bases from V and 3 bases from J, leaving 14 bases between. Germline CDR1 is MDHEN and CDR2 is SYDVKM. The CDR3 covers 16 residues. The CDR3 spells CASSLVQRESNQPQHF. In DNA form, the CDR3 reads TGTGCCAGCAGTTTAGTACAGAGGGAATCCAATCAGCCCCAGCATTTT.

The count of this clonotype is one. The DNA for the CDR3 is TGTGCCTGGAGTGGTGAACAGGGGACCTACGAGCAGTACTTC. Protein sequence: CAWSGEQGTYEQYF. This rearrangement joins TRBV30 to TRBJ2-7; 7 nucleotides line up with TRBD1. V dropped 1 base and J dropped 2; count of bases not matched to a gene: 5. The CDR3 has 14 amino acids. Germline CDR1 GTSNPN, CDR2 SVGIG (reference sequence).

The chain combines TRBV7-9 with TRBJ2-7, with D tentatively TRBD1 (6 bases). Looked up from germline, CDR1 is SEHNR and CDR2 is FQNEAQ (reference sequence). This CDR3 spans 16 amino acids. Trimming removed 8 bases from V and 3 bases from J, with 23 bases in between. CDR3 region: CASGWGPGTYLYEQYF. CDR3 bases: TGTGCCAGCGGCTGGGGGCCCGGGACATACCTCTACGAGCAGTACTTC.